This entry describes one T cell receptor beta chain. Germline values: CDR1 WSHSY, CDR2 SAAADI. Trimming left V 3 bases short and J 5 bases short, with 13 bases between. The CDR3 contains 14 residues. The data derive from a study of T cell changes during pregnancy in multiple sclerosis. Assay: immunoSEQ multiplex PCR; the TCRdb copy retains only in-frame clones and omits some. This repertoire shows fewer than 50,000 clones, about 90% found once; its top ten account for around 9.6%. V usage is TRBV10-2 and J usage is TRBJ1-1; unclear D gene. The TCR comes from a female donor with multiple sclerosis, enrolled in a pregnancy study. The sample was CD8+ T cells from peripheral blood mononuclear cells, taken after pregnancy. DNA of the CDR3: TGCGCCAGCAGTGAAACCCAGTTGAGGACTGAAGCTTTCTTT. Protein sequence: CASSETQLRTEAFF.